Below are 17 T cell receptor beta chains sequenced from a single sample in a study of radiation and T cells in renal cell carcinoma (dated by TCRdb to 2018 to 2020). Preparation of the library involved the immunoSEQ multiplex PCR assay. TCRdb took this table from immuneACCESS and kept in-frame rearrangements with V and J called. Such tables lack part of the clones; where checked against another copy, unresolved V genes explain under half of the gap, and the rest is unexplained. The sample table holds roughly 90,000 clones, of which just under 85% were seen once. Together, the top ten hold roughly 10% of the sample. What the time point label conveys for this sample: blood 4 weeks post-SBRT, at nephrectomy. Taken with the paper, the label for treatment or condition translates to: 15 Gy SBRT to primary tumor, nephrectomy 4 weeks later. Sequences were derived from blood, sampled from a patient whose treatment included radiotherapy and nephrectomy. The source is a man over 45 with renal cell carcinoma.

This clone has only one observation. CDR3 coding DNA: TGTGCCAGCAAATCAGAAAGGGGAACGAGCCGCGGGTTCTTC. Its protein product is CASKSERGTSRGFF. The V gene is TRBV6-6, the J gene TRBJ2-1; possible D gene TRBD1, 5 bases. V lost 7 bases and J 15 bases, leaving 25 bases between the germline ends. There are 14 residues in the CDR3. Per the germline V gene, CDR1 is MNHNY and CDR2 is SVGAGI (reference sequence).

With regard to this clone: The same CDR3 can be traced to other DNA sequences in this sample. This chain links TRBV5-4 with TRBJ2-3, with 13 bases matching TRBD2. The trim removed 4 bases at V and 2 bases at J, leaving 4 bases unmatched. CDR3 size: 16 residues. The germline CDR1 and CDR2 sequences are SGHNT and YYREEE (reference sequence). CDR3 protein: CASSGGLAGVTDTQYF. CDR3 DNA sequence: TGTGCCAGCAGCGGCGGACTAGCGGGGGTCACAGATACGCAGTATTTT.

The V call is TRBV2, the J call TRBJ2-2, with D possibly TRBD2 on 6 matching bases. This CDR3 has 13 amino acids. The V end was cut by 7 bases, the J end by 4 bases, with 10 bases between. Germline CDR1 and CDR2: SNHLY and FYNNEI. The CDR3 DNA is TGTGCCAGCACCGGACTACTCACCGGGGAGCTGTTTTTT. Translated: CASTGLLTGELFF.

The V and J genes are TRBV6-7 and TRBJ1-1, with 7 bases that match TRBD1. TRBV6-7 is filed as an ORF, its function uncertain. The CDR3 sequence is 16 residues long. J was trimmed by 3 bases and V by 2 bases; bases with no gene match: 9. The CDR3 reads CASSYGPRQGDTEAFF. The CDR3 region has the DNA TGTGCCAGCAGTTACGGACCCAGGCAGGGGGACACTGAAGCTTTCTTT.

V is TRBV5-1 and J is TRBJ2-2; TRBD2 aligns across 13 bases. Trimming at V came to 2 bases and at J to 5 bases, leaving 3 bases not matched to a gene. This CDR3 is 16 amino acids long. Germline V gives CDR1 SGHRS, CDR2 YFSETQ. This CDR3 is CASSLLAGGRTGELFF. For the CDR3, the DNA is TGCGCCAGCAGCTTACTAGCGGGAGGGCGTACCGGGGAGCTGTTTTTT.

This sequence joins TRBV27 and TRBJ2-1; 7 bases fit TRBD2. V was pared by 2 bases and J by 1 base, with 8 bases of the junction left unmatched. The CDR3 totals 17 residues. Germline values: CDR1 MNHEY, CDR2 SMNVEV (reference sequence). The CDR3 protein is CASSLGWTGGSYNEQFF. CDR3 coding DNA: TGTGCCAGCAGTTTAGGGTGGACGGGAGGATCCTACAATGAGCAGTTCTTC.

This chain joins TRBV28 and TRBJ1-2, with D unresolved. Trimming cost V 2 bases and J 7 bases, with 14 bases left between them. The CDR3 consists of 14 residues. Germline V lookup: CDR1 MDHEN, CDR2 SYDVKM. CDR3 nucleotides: TGTGCCAGCAGTTTAGGCCGGGGTATCGGTGGCTACACCTTC. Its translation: CASSLGRGIGGYTF.

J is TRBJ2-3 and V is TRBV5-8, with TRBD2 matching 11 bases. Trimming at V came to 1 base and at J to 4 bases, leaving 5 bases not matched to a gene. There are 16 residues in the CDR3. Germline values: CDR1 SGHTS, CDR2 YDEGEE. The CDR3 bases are TGTGCCAGCAGCTTGAAGGTAGCGGGGGGGTCAGATACGCAGTATTTT. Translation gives CASSLKVAGGSDTQYF.

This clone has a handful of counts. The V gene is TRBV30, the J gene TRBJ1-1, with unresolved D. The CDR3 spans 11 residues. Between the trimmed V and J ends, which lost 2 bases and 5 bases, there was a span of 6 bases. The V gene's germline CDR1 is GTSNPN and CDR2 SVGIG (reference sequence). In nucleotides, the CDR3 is TGTGCCTGGAGTTTAGGTACTGAAGCTTTCTTT. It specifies CAWSLGTEAFF. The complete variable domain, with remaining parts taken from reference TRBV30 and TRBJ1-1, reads SQTIHQWPATLVQPVGSPLSLECTVEGTSNPNLYWYRQAAGRGLQLLFYSVGIGQISSEVPQNLSASRPQDRQFILSSKKLLLSDSGFYLCAWSLGTEAFFGQGTRLTVV.

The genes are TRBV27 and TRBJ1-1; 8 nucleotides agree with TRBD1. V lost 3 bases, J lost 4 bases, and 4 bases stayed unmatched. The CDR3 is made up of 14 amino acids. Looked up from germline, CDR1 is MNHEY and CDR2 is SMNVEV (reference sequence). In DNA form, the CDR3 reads TGTGCCAGCAGTTTCGACAGGGGAATCACTGAAGCTTTCTTT. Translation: CASSFDRGITEAFF.

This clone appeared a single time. Written as DNA, the CDR3 is TGTGCCAGCAGCCCCGGAGGCCGATACTACAATGAGCAGTTCTTC. This sequence encodes CASSPGGRYYNEQFF. V and J are TRBV5-8 and TRBJ2-1; the D gene is possibly TRBD2 (5 bases). The CDR3 covers 15 residues. V was shortened by 4 bases and J by 3 bases, with 14 bases between the two germline ends. Germline lookup yields CDR1 SGHTS and CDR2 YDEGEE. Complete variable domain (other parts from reference TRBV5-8 and TRBJ2-1): EAGVTQSPTHLIKTRGQQATLRCSPISGHTSVYWYQQALGLGLQFLLWYDEGEERNRGNFPPRFSGRQFPNYSSELNVNALELEDSALYLCASSPGGRYYNEQFFGPGTRLTVL.

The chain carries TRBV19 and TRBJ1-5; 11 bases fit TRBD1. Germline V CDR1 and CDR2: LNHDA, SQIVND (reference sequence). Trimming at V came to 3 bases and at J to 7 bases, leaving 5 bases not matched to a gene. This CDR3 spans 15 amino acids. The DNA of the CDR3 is TGTGCCAGTAGTATGGGACAGGGGGTTAACCAGCCCCAGCATTTT. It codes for CASSMGQGVNQPQHF.

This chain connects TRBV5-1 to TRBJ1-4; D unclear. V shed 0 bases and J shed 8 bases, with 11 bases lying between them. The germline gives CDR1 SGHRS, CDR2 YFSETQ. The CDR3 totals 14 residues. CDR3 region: CASSLESGGEKLFF. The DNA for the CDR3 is TGCGCCAGCAGCTTGGAATCGGGCGGCGAAAAACTGTTTTTT.

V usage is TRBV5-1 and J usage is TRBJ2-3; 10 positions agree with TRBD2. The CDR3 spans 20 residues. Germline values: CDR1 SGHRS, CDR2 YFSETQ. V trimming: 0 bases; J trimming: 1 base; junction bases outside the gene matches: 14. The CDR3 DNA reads TGCGCCAGCAGCTTGGTTAGTCTAGCGGGAGTACGGAGGGGCACAGATACGCAGTATTTT. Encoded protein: CASSLVSLAGVRRGTDTQYF.

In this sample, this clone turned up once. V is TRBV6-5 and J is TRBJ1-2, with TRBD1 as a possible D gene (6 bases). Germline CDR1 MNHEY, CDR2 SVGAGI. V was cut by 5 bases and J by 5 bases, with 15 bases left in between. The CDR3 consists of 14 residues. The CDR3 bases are TGTGCCAGCAGTCCCGGACAGTTGACTTATGGCTACACCTTC. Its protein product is CASSPGQLTYGYTF.

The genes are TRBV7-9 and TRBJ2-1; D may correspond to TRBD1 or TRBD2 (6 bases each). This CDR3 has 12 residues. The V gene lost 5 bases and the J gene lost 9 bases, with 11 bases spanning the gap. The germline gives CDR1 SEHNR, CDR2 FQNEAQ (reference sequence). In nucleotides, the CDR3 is TGTGCCAGCAGCCTACAGGGAGGTGAGCAGTTCTTC. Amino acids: CASSLQGGEQFF. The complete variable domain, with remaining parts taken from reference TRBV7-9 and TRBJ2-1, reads DTGVSQNPRHKITKRGQNVTFRCDPISEHNRLYWYRQTLGQGPEFLTYFQNEAQLEKSRLLSDRFSAERPKGSFSTLEIQRTEQGDSAMYLCASSLQGGEQFFGPGTRLTVL.

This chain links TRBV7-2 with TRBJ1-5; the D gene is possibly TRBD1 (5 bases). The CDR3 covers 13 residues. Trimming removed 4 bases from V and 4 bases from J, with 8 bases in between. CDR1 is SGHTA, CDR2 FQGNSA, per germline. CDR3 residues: CASSSGPNQPQHF. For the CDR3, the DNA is TGTGCCAGCAGCTCGGGACCAAATCAGCCCCAGCATTTT.